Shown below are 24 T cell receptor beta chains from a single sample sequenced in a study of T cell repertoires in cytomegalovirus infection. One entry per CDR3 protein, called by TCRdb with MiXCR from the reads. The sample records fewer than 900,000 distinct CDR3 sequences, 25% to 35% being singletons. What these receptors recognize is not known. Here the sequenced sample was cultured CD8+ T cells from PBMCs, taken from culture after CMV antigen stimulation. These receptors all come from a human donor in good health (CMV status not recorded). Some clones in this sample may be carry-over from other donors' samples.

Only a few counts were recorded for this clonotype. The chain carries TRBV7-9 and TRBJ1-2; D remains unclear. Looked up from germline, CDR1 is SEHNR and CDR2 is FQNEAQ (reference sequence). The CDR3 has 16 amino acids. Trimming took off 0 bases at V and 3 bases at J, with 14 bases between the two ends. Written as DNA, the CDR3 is TGTGCCAGCAGCTTAGCGTCCGCCGCGGATGACTATGGCTACACCTTC. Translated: CASSLASAADDYGYTF.

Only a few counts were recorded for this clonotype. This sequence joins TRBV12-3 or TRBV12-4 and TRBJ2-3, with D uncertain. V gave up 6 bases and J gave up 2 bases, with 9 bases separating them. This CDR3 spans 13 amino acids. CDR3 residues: CASSPHSTDTQYF. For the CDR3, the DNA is TGTGCCAGCAGCCCCCACTCCACAGATACGCAGTATTTT.

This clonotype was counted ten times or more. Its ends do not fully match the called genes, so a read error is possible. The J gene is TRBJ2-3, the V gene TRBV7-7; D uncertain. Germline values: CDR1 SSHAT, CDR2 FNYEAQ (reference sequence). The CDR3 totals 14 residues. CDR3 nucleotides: TGTGCTAGCAGCTTAAGCCTAGTGTCAGATACGCAGTATTTT. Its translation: CASSLSLVSDTQYF.

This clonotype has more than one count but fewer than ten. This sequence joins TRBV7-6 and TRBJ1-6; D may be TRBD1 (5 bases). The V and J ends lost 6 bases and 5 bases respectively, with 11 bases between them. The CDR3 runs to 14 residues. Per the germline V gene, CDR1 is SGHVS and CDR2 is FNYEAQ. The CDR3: CASRSEGNNSPLHF. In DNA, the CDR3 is TGTGCCAGCAGGTCGGAGGGGAATAATTCACCCCTCCACTTT.

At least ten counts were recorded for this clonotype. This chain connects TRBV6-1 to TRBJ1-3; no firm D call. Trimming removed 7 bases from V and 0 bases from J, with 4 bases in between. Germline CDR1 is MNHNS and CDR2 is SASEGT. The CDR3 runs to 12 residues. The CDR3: CASKASGNTIYF. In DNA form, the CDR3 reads TGTGCCAGCAAAGCCTCTGGAAACACCATATATTTT.

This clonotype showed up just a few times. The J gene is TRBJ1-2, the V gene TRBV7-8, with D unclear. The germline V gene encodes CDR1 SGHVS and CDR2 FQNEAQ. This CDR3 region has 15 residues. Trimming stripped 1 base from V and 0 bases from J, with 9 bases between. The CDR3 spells CASSLGPGSNYGYTF. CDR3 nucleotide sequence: TGTGCCAGCAGCTTAGGGCCAGGATCTAACTATGGCTACACCTTC.

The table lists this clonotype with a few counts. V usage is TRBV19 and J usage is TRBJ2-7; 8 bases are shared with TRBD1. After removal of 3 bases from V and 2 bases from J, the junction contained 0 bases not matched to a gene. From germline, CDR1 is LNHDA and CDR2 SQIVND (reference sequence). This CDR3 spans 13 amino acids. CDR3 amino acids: CASSMTGAYEQYV. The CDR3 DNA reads TGTGCCAGTAGTATGACAGGGGCCTACGAGCAGTACGTC.

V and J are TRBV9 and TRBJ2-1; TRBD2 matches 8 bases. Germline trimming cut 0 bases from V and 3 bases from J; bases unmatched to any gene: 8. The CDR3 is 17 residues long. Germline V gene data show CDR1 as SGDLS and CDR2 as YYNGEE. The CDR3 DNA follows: TGTGCCAGCAGCGTAGCGGGCACTAGCGGCGTCTACAATGAGCAGTTCTTC. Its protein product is CASSVAGTSGVYNEQFF.

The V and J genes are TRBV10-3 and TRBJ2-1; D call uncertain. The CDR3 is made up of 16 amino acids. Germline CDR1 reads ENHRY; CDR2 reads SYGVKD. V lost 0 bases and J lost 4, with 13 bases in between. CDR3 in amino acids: CAISESLSDGYNEQFF. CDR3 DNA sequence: TGTGCCATCAGTGAGTCGTTGTCCGACGGGTACAATGAGCAGTTCTTC.

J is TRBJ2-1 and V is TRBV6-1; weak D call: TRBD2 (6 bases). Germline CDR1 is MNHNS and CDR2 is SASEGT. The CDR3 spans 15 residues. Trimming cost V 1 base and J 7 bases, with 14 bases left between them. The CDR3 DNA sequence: TGTGCCAGCAGTGAAGAGGCGGGGCTGTGGAATGAGCAGTTCTTC. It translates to CASSEEAGLWNEQFF.

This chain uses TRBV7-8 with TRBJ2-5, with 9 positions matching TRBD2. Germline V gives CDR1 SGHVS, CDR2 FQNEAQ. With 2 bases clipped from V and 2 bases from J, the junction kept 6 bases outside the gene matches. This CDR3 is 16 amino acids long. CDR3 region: CASSLYPSGTQETQYF. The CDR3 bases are TGTGCCAGCAGCTTATACCCTAGCGGGACACAAGAGACCCAGTACTTC.

CDR3 residues: CAISGSSGADEQFF. For the CDR3, the DNA is TGTGCCATCAGTGGGTCTAGCGGGGCGGATGAGCAGTTCTTC. The chain couples TRBV10-3 to TRBJ2-1; 9 bases match TRBD2. The V segment lost 4 bases and the J segment 8 bases; nucleotides outside the gene matches: 6. The CDR3 is 14 residues long. Germline CDR1 is ENHRY and CDR2 is SYGVKD.

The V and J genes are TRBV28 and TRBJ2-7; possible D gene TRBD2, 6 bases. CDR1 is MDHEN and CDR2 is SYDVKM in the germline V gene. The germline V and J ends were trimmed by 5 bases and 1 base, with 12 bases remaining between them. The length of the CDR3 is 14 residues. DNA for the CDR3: TGTGCCAGCAGTGTTGGGACTCTTTCCTACGAGCAGTACGTC. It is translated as CASSVGTLSYEQYV.

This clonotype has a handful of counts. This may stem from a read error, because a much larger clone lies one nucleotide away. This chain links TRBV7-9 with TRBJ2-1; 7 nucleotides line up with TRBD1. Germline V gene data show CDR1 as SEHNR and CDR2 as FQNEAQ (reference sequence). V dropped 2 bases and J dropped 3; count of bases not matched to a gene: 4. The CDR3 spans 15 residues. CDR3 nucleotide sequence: TGTGCCAGCAGCTTAAGCCAGGGGGTCTACAATGAGCAGTTCTTC. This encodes CASSLSQGVYNEQFF.

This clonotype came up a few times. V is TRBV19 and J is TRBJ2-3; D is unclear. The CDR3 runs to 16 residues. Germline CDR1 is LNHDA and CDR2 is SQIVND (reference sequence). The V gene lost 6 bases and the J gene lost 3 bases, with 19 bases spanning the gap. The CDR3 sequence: CASRKIPPRPTDTQYF. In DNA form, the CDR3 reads TGTGCCAGTAGGAAGATCCCCCCCAGACCTACAGATACGCAGTATTTT.

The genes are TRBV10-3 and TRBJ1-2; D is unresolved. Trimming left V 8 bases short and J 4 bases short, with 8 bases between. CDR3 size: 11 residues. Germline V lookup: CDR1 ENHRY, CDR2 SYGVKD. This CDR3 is CAIRTSYGYTF. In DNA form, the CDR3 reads TGTGCCATCCGCACAAGCTATGGCTACACCTTC.

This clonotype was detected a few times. The CDR3 DNA follows: TGCGCCAGCAGCCACCAGGGTTATAATTCACCCCTCCACTTT. Translating gives CASSHQGYNSPLHF. The V and J genes are TRBV4-1 and TRBJ1-6; D possibly corresponds to TRBD1 (5 bases). CDR1 and CDR2 from the germline V gene are MGHRA and YSYEKL. This CDR3 is built from 14 residues. V was trimmed by 3 bases and J by 4 bases, leaving 7 bases between them.

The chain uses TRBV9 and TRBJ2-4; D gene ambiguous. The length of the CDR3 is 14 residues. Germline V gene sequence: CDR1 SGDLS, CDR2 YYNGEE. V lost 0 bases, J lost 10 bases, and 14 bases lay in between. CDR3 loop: CASSVEADLGIQYF. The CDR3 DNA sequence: TGTGCCAGCAGCGTAGAGGCAGACCTAGGGATTCAGTACTTC.

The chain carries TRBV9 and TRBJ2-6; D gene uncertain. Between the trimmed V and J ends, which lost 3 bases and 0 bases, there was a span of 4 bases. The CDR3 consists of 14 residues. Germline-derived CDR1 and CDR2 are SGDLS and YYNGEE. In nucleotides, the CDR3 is TGTGCCAGCAGCGACGACTCTGGGGCCAACGTCCTGACTTTC. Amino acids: CASSDDSGANVLTF.

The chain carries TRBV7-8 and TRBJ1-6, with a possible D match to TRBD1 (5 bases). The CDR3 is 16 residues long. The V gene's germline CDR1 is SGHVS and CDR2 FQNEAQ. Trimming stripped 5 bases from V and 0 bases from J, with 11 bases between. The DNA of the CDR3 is TGTGCCAGCAGCAGGACATTTACCTCCTATAATTCACCCCTCCACTTT. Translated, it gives CASSRTFTSYNSPLHF.

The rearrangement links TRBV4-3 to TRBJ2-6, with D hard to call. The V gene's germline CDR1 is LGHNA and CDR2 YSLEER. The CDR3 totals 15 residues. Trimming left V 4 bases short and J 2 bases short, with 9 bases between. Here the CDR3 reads CASSPQDPGANVLTF. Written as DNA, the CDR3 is TGCGCCAGCAGCCCCCAGGACCCTGGGGCCAACGTCCTGACTTTC.

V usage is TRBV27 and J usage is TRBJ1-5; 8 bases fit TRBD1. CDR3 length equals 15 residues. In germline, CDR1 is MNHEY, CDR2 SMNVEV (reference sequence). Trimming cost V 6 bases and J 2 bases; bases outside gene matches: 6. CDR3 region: CASSETGGGNQPQHF. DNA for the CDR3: TGTGCCAGCAGCGAAACAGGGGGTGGCAATCAGCCCCAGCATTTT.

CDR3: CASSSDRGRHEKLFF. Here the CDR3 DNA reads TGTGCCAGCAGCAGCGACAGGGGAAGACATGAAAAACTGTTTTTT. The chain links TRBV7-6 to TRBJ1-4, with 8 bases that match TRBD1. Germline CDR1 is SGHVS and CDR2 is FNYEAQ. The trim removed 5 bases at V and 6 bases at J, leaving 8 bases unmatched. There are 15 residues in the CDR3.

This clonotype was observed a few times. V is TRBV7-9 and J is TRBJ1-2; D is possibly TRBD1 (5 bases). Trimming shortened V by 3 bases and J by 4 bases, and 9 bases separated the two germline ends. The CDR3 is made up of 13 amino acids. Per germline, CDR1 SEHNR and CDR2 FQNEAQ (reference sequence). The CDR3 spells CASSFSGIYGYTF. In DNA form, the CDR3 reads TGTGCCAGCAGCTTTTCAGGGATCTATGGCTACACCTTC. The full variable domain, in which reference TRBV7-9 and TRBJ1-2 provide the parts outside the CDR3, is DTGVSQNPRHKITKRGQNVTFRCDPISEHNRLYWYRQTLGQGPEFLTYFQNEAQLEKSRLLSDRFSAERPKGSFSTLEIQRTEQGDSAMYLCASSFSGIYGYTFGSGTRLTVV.